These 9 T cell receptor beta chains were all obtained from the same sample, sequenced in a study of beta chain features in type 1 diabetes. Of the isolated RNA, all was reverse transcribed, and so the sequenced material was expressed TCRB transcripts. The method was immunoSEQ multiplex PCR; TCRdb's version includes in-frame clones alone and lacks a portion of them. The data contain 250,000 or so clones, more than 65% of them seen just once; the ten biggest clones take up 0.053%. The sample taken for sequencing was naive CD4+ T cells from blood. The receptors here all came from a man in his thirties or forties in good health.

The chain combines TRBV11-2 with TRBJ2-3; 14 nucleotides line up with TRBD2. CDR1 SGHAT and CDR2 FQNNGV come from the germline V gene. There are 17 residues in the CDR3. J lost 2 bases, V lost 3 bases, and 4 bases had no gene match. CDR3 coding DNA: TGTGCCAGCAGCTTGGGACTAGCGGGGGTGACCACAGATACGCAGTATTTT. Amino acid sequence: CASSLGLAGVTTDTQYF.

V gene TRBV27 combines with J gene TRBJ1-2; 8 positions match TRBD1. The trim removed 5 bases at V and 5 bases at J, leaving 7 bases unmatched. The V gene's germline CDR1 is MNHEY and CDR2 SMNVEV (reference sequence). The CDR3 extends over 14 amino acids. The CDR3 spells CASSVQGDRYGYTF. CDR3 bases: TGTGCCAGCAGTGTACAGGGGGATCGGTATGGCTACACCTTC.

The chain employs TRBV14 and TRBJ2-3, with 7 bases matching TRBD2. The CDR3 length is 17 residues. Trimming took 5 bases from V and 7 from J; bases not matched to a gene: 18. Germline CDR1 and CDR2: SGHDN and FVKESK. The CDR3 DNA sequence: TGTGCCAGCAGCAGACTCCGGGACTACCAACGGGGGTATACGCAGTATTTT. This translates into CASSRLRDYQRGYTQYF.

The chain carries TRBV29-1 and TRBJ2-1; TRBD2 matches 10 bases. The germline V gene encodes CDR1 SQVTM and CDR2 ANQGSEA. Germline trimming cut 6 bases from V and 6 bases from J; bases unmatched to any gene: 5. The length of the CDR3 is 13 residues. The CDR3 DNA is TGCAGCGTGGTCGGACTAGCGGTCAATGAGCAGTTCTTC. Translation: CSVVGLAVNEQFF.

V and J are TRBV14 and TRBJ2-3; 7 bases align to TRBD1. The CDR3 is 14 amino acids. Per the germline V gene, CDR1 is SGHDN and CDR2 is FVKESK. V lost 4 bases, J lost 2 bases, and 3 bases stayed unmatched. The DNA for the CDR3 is TGTGCCAGCAGCCCGGGACAGTTCACAGATACGCAGTATTTT. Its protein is CASSPGQFTDTQYF. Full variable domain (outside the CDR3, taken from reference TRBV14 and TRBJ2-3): EAGVTQFPSHSVIEKGQTVTLRCDPISGHDNLYWYRRVMGKEIKFLLHFVKESKQDESGMPNNRFLAERTGGTYSTLKVQPAELEDSGVYFCASSPGQFTDTQYFGPGTRLTVL.

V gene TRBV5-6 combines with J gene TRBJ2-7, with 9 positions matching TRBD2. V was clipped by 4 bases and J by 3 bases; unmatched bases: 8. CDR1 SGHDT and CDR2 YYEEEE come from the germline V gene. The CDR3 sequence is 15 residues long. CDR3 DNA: TGTGCCAGCAGCCCGCAAGCGGGGGGAAACTACGAGCAGTACTTC. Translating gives CASSPQAGGNYEQYF.

The CDR3 coding sequence is TGTGCCAGCAGCTTAGAAGGCTGGGGCAGGATCTACAATGAGCAGTTCTTC. It yields the protein CASSLEGWGRIYNEQFF. The rearrangement links TRBV7-2 to TRBJ2-1; tentative D call: TRBD1 (5 bases). The V and J ends lost 1 base and 3 bases respectively, with 16 bases between them. CDR1 and CDR2 from the germline V gene are SGHTA and FQGNSA. This CDR3 region has 17 residues.

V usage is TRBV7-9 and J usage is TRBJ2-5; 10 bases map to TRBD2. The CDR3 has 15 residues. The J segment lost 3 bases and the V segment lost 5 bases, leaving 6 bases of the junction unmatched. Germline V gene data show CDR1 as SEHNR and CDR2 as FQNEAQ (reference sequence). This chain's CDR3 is CASSDVLAGEETQYF. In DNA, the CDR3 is TGTGCCAGCAGCGATGTCCTAGCGGGAGAAGAGACCCAGTACTTC.

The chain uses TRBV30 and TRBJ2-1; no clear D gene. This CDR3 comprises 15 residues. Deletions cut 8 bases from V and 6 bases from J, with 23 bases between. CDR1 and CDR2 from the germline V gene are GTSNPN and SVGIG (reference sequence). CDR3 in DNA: TGTGCCCTAGATACTGACGGGCCCTTCGGCAATGAGCAGTTCTTC. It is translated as CALDTDGPFGNEQFF.